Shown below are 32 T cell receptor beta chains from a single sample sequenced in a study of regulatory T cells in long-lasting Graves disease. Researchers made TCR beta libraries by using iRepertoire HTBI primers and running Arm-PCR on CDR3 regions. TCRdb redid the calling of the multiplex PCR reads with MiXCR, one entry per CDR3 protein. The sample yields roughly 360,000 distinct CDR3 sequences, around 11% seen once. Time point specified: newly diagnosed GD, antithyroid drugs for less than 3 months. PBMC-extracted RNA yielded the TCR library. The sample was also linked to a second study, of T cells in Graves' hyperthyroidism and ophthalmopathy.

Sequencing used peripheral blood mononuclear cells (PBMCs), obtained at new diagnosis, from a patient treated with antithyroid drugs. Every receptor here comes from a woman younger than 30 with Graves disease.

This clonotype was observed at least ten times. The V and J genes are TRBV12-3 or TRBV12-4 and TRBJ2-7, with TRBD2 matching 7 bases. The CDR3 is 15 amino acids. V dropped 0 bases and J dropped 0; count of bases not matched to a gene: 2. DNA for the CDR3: TGTGCCAGCAGTTTAGCGGGAGGGAGCTCCTACGAGCAGTACTTC. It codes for CASSLAGGSSYEQYF.

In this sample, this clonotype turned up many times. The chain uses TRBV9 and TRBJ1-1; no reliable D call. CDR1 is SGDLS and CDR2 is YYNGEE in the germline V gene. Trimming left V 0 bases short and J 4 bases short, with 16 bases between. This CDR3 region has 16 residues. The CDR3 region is CASSVVEGSVRTEAFF. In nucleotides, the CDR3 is TGTGCCAGCAGCGTAGTGGAGGGTTCTGTCCGCACTGAAGCTTTCTTT.

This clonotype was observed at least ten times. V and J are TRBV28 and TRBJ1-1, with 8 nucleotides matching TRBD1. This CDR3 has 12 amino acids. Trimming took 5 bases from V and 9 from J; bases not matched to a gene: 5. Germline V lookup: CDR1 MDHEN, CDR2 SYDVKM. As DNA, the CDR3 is TGTGCCAGCAGTCTACAGGGGGAGAAAGCTTTCTTT. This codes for CASSLQGEKAFF.

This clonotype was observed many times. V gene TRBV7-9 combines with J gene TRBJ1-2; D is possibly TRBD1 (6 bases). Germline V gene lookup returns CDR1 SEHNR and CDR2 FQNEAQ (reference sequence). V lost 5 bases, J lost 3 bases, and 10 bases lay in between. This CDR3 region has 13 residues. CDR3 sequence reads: CASSTRQDYGYTF. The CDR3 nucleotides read TGTGCCAGCAGCACTCGACAGGACTATGGCTACACCTTC.

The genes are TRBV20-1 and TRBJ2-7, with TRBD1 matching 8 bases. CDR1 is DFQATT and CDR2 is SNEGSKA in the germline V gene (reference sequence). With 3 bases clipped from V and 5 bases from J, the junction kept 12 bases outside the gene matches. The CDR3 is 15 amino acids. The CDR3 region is CSASSSRTGFHEQYF. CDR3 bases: TGCAGTGCTAGTTCTAGCAGGACAGGGTTCCACGAGCAGTACTTC.

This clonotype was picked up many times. The CDR3 reads CATSEPDGLNYGYTF. The CDR3 region has the DNA TGTGCCACCAGTGAGCCGGACGGACTTAACTATGGCTACACCTTC. The chain has TRBV24-1 and TRBJ1-2; D remains ambiguous. Germline-derived CDR1 and CDR2 are KGHDR and SFDVKD. CDR3 length: 15 amino acids. The ends were cut back, 4 bases at V and 1 base at J, with 12 bases in the middle.

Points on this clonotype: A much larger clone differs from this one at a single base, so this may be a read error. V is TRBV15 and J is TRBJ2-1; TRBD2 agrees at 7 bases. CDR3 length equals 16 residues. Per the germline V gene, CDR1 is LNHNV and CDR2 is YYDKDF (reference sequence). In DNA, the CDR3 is TGTGCCACCAGCAGAGATCTAGCGGACTCCTACAATAAGCAGTTCTTC. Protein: CATSRDLADSYNKQFF. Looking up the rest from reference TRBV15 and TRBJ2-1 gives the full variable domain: DAMVIQNPRYQVTQFGKPVTLSCSQTLNHNVMYWYQQKSSQAPKLLFHYYDKDFNNEADTPDNFQSRRPNTSFCFLDIRSPGLGDTAMYLCATSRDLADSYNKQFFGPGTRLTVL.

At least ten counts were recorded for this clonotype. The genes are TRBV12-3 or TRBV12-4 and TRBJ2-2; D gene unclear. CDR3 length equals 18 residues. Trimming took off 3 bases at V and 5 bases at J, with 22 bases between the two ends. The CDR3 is CASSFLRQTLGPTGELFF. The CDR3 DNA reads TGTGCCAGCAGTTTTCTTCGGCAGACATTGGGCCCAACCGGGGAGCTGTTTTTT.

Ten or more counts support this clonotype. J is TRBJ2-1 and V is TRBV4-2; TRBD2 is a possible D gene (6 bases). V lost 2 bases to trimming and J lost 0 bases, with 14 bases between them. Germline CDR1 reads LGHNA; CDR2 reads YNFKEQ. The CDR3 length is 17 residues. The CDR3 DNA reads TGTGCCAGCAGCCAATTGCCTCGGGGGAGCTCCTACAATGAGCAGTTCTTC. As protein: CASSQLPRGSSYNEQFF.

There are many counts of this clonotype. The CDR3, as DNA: TGTGCCAGCACTTTCGGGAGCACAGATACGCAGTATTTT. Protein sequence: CASTFGSTDTQYF. V usage is TRBV7-2 and J usage is TRBJ2-3; D remains ambiguous. The V end lost 7 bases, the J end lost 0 bases, and 8 bases lay between the germline ends. The CDR3 length is 13 residues. The germline V gene encodes CDR1 SGHTA and CDR2 FQGNSA.

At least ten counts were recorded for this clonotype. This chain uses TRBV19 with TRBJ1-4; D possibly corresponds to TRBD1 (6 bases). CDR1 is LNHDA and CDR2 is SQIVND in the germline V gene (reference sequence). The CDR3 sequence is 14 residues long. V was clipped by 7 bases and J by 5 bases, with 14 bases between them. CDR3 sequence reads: CASMGGSRNEKLFF. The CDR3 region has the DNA TGTGCCAGTATGGGGGGCTCCCGGAATGAAAAACTGTTTTTT.

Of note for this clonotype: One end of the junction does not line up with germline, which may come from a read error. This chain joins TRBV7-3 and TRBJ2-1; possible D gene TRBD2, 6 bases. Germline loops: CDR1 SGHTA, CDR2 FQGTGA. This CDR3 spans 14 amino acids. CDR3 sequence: CASSLTGLRNERFF. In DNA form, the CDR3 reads TGTGCCAGCAGCCTAACGGGACTCAGGAATGAGCGGTTCTTC.

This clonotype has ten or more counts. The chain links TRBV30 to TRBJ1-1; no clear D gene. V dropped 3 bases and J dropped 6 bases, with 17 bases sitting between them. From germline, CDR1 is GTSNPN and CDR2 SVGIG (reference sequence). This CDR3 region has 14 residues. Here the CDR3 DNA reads TGTGCCTGGAGACGAAGGCCCCAGTGGGCTGAAGCTTTCTTT. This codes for CAWRRRPQWAEAFF.

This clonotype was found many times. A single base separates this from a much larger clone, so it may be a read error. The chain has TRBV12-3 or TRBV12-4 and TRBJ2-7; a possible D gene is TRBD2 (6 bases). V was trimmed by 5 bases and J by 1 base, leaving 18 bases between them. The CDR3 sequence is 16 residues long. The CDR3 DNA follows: TGTGCCAGCAGTCCCACATCCTTTGGAGGGTCCTACGAGCAGTACTTC. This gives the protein CASSPTSFGGSYEQYF.

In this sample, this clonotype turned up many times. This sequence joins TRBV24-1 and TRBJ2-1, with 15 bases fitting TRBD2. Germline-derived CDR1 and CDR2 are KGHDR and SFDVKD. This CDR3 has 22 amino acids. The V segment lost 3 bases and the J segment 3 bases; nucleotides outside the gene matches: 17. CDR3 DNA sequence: TGTGCCACCAGTGATCGTGCCGAGCCCGGGACTAGCGGGAGGTGGCGCTACAATGAGCAGTTCTTC. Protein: CATSDRAEPGTSGRWRYNEQFF.

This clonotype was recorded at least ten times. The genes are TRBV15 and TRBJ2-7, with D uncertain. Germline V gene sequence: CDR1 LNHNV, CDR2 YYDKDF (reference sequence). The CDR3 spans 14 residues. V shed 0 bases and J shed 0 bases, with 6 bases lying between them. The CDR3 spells CATSRDLSSYEQYV. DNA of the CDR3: TGTGCCACCAGCAGAGATCTCAGCTCCTACGAGCAGTACGTC.

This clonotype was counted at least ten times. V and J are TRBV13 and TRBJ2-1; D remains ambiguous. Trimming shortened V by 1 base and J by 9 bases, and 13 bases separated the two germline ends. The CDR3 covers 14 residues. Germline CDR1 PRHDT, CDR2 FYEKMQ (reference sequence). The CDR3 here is CASSLAAPLSEQFF. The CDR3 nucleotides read TGTGCCAGCAGCTTAGCGGCCCCCCTCAGTGAGCAGTTCTTC.

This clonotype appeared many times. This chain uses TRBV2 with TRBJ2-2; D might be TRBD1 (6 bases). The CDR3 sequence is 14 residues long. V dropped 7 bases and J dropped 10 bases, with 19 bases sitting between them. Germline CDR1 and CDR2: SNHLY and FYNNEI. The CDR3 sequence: CASNQPDSSTELFF. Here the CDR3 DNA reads TGTGCCAGCAACCAACCGGACAGTTCAACGGAGCTGTTTTTT. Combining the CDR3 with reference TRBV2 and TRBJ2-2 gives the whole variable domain EPEVTQTPSHQVTQMGQEVILRCVPISNHLYFYWYRQILGQKVEFLVSFYNNEISEKSEIFDDQFSVERPDGSNFTLKIRSTKLEDSAMYFCASNQPDSSTELFFGEGSRLTVL.

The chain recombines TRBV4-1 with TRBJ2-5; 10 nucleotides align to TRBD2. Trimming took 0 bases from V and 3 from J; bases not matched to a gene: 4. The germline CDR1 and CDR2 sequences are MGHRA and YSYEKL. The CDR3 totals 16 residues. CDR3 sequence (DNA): TGCGCCAGCAGCCAAGAAAAGGGGACTAGCGAAGAGACCCAGTACTTC. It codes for CASSQEKGTSEETQYF.

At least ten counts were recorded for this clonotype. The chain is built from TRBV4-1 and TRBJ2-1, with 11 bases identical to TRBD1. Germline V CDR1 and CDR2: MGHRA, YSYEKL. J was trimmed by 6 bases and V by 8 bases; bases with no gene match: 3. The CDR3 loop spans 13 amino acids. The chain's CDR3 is CASRGTGGNEQFF. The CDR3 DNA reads TGCGCCAGCCGTGGGACAGGGGGCAATGAGCAGTTCTTC.

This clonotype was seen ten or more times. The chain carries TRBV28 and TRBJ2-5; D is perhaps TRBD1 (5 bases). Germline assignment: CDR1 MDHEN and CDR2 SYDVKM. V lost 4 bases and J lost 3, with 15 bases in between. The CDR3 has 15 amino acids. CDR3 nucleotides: TGTGCCAGCAGTTCCCCCCCGGGCAGGGAAGAGACCCAGTACTTC. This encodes CASSSPPGREETQYF.

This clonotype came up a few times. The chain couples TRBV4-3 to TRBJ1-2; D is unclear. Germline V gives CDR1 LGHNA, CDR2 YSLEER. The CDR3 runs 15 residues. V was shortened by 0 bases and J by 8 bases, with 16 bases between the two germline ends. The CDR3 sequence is CASSQDVGAVDGYTF. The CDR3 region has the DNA TGCGCCAGCAGCCAAGATGTGGGAGCAGTTGACGGCTACACCTTC.

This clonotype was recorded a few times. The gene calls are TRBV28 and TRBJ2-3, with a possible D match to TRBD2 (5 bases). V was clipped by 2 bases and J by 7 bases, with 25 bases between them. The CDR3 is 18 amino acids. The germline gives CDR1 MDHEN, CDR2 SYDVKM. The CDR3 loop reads CASSLRLRITAGRNTQYF. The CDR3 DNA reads TGTGCCAGCAGTTTACGTTTGCGTATAACTGCGGGTAGGAATACGCAGTATTTT.

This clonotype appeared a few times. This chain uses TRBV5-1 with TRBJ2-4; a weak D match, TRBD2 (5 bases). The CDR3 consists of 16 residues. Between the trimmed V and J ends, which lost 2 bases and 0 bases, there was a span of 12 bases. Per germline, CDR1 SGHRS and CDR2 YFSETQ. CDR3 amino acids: CASSFLAGSAKNIQYF. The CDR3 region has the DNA TGCGCCAGCAGCTTCCTAGCTGGTTCAGCCAAAAACATTCAGTACTTC.

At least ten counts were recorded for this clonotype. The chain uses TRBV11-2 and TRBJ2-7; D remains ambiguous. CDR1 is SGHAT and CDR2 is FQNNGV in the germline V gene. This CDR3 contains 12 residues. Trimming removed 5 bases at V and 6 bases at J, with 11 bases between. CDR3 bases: TGTGCCAGCAGCCTCGCTACTTCCGAGCAGTACTTC. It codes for CASSLATSEQYF. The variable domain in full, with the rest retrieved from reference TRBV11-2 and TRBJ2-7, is EAGVAQSPRYKIIEKRQSVAFWCNPISGHATLYWYQQILGQGPKLLIQFQNNGVVDDSQLPKDRFSAERLKGVDSTLKIQPAKLEDSAVYLCASSLATSEQYFGPGTRLTVT.

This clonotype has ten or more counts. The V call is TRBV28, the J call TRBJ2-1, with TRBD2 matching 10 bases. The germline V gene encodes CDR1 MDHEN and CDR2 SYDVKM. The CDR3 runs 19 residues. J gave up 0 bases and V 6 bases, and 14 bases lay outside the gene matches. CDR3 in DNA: TGTGCCAGCAGATATCTGGCTAGCGGGAGAGGTGGCTCCTACAATGAGCAGTTCTTC. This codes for CASRYLASGRGGSYNEQFF.

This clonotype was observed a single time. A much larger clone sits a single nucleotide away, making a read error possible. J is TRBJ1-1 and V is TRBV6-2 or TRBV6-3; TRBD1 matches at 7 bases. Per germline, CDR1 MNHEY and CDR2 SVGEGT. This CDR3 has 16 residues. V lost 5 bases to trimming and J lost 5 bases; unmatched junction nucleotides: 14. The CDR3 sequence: CASSEYIIGGRTEAFF. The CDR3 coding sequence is TGTGCCAGCAGTGAGTATATCATAGGGGGCAGGACTGAAGCTTTCTTT.

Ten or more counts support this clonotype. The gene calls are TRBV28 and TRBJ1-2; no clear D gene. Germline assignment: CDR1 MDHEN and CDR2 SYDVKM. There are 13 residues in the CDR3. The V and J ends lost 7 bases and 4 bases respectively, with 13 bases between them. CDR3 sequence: CASTRTNSYGYTF. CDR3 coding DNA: TGTGCCAGCACCCGGACTAACTCCTATGGCTACACCTTC.

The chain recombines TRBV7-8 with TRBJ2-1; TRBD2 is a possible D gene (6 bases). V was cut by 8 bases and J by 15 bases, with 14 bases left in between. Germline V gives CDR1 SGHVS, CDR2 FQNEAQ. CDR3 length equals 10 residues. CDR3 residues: CASLRGVLFF. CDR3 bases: TGTGCCAGCCTTCGCGGGGTCCTGTTCTTC.

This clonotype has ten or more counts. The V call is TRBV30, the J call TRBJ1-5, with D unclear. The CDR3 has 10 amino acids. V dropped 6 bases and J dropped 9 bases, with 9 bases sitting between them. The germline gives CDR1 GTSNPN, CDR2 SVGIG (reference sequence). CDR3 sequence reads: CACSLLPQHF. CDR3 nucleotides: TGTGCCTGTTCCCTGCTGCCCCAGCATTTT.

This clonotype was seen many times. CDR3 sequence reads: CASSSLGAGNYGYTF. CDR3 coding DNA: TGTGCCAGCAGCTCCCTCGGGGCAGGGAACTATGGCTACACCTTC. The chain is built from TRBV13 and TRBJ1-2; possible D gene TRBD1, 5 bases. CDR3 length: 15 residues. V was cut by 4 bases and J by 2 bases, with 14 bases left in between. Per the germline V gene, CDR1 is PRHDT and CDR2 is FYEKMQ (reference sequence).

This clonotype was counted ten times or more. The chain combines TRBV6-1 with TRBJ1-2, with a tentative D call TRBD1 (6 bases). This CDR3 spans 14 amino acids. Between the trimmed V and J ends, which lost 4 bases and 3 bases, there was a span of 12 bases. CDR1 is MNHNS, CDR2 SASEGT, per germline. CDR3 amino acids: CASSGQVSDYGYTF. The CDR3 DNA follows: TGTGCCAGCAGTGGACAGGTCTCCGACTATGGCTACACCTTC.